This TCR beta chain was sequenced for a study of blood T cell repertoires in COVID-19. Study as a whole: Italy, Spain and the United States were the sources of the convalescent and acute COVID-19 samples.

Using immunoSEQ multiplex PCR, the repertoire was profiled, and TCRdb retains in-frame clones only, with some absent. Of some 45,000 clones in the sample, approximately 91% were seen once. The length of the CDR3 is 17 residues. The V gene's germline CDR1 is SEHNR and CDR2 FQNEAQ (reference sequence). Trimming shortened V by 4 bases and J by 5 bases, and 23 bases separated the two germline ends. This clonotype was sampled from a human donor in a cohort sampled during active COVID-19. The sample consisted of peripheral blood. This chain uses TRBV7-9 with TRBJ2-5, with D perhaps matching TRBD1 (5 bases). The CDR3 DNA follows: TGTGCCAGCAGCTCACCTCTCGGCAGGGCCACCGGGGAGACCCAGTACTTC. This gives the protein CASSSPLGRATGETQYF.